What follows are 2 T cell receptor beta chains derived from one specimen sequenced in a study of T cells in Graves' hyperthyroidism and ophthalmopathy. There were TCR beta CDR3 regions amplified from RNA transcripts. Primed by the HTBI set, a first-round RT-PCR was run on the TCR CDR3. In TCRdb, the multiplex PCR reads were re-called with MiXCR into one record per CDR3 protein. The sample has under 750,000 distinct CDR3 sequences, approximately 18% seen once. Sequences were obtained from blood. The source of these receptors is a woman aged 50 to 65 with Graves' hyperthyroidism that later progressed to Graves' ophthalmopathy.

This clonotype was counted only a few times. This chain links TRBV29-1 with TRBJ1-2; a possible D gene is TRBD1 (5 bases). Germline assignment: CDR1 SQVTM and CDR2 ANQGSEA. The CDR3 loop spans 12 amino acids. V lost 7 bases and J lost 4, with 13 bases in between. The DNA of the CDR3 is TGCAGCGCATCCCGGGACGGCTATGGCTACACCTTC. Its translation is CSASRDGYGYTF.

This clonotype was detected ten times or more. The chain joins TRBV18 to TRBJ2-1; no firm D call. Germline CDR1 KGHSH, CDR2 LQKENI. This CDR3 contains 14 residues. V lost 0 bases and J lost 7, with 10 bases in between. The DNA of the CDR3 is TGTGCCAGCTCACCACCGTCGCGGAGAAATGAGCAGTTCTTC. This encodes CASSPPSRRNEQFF.